The 12 T cell receptor beta chains listed next were all sequenced from one sample in a study of T cell responses to AZD1222 COVID-19 vaccine. Repertoires were generated with immunoSEQ multiplex PCR, while TCRdb's copy carries only in-frame clones and drops some. The sample has 150,000 to 200,000 clones, approximately 90% seen once. The specimen was peripheral blood, collected 28 days after the second AZD1222 dose. All receptors come from an adult who received the AZD1222 COVID-19 vaccine.

The rearrangement links TRBV19 to TRBJ2-1, with 12 bases fitting TRBD2. J was trimmed by 0 bases and V by 4 bases; bases with no gene match: 4. Germline CDR1 and CDR2: LNHDA and SQIVND (reference sequence). CDR3 length equals 17 residues. CDR3 sequence reads: CASSRLAGDSSYNEQFF. In DNA form, the CDR3 reads TGTGCCAGTAGTAGACTAGCGGGGGATAGCTCCTACAATGAGCAGTTCTTC.

The CDR3 DNA is TGTGCCAGCAGCTTATTCGGGACAGAGGCCTATGGCTACACCTTC. It translates to CASSLFGTEAYGYTF. The chain carries TRBV7-9 and TRBJ1-2, with 7 bases fitting TRBD1. V gave up 2 bases and J gave up 4 bases; unmatched junction bases: 7. CDR3 length equals 15 residues. The germline CDR1 and CDR2 sequences are SEHNR and FQNEAQ (reference sequence).

The gene calls are TRBV6-5 and TRBJ2-1; D gene unclear. Trimming took 11 bases from V and 3 from J, leaving 14 bases between them. Germline assignment: CDR1 MNHEY and CDR2 SVGAGI. The CDR3 runs 13 residues. For the CDR3, the DNA is TGTGCCGGATCGTCCCTACACTACAATGAGCAGTTCTTC. Protein product: CAGSSLHYNEQFF.

The V gene is TRBV5-6, the J gene TRBJ2-5, with 7 bases matching TRBD2. This CDR3 spans 12 amino acids. After removal of 4 bases from V and 7 bases from J, the junction contained 4 bases not matched to a gene. CDR1 SGHDT and CDR2 YYEEEE come from the germline V gene. This CDR3 reads CASSPGGGTQYF. The DNA of the CDR3 is TGTGCCAGCAGCCCTGGGGGGGGGACCCAGTACTTC.

The J gene is TRBJ1-4, the V gene TRBV19, with D tentatively TRBD1 (6 bases). V was pared by 7 bases and J by 4 bases, with 13 bases between. This CDR3 has 14 amino acids. Germline V gene lookup returns CDR1 LNHDA and CDR2 SQIVND (reference sequence). This CDR3 is CASTVGGVNEKLFF. The CDR3 bases are TGTGCCAGTACCGTGGGGGGCGTTAATGAAAAACTGTTTTTT. Supplemented by reference TRBV19 and TRBJ1-4, the full variable domain reads DGGITQSPKYLFRKEGQNVTLSCEQNLNHDAMYWYRQDPGQGLRLIYYSQIVNDFQKGDIAEGYSVSREKKESFPLTVTSAQKNPTAFYLCASTVGGVNEKLFFGSGTQLSVL.

The rearrangement uses TRBV6-5 and TRBJ2-7; TRBD2 matches at 12 bases. CDR3 length equals 14 residues. The V segment lost 5 bases and the J segment 12 bases; nucleotides outside the gene matches: 11. Germline-derived CDR1 and CDR2 are MNHEY and SVGAGI. CDR3 coding DNA: TGTGCCAGCAGTCAGCGACTAGCGGGAGTCCCCCCGTACTTC. Its protein is CASSQRLAGVPPYF.

The chain uses TRBV20-1 and TRBJ2-5; perhaps D is TRBD1 or TRBD2 (5 bases each). This CDR3 is built from 14 residues. Per germline, CDR1 DFQATT and CDR2 SNEGSKA (reference sequence). With 3 bases removed from V and 0 bases from J, the gap between germline ends came to 11 bases. The CDR3 DNA sequence: TGCAGTGCTAGTCAGGGAGACTACCAAGAGACCCAGTACTTC. Translated, it gives CSASQGDYQETQYF.

The chain recombines TRBV9 with TRBJ2-3, with D hard to call. The CDR3 is made up of 14 amino acids. Trimming took off 3 bases at V and 5 bases at J, with 13 bases between the two ends. In germline, CDR1 is SGDLS, CDR2 YYNGEE. In DNA form, the CDR3 reads TGTGCCAGCAGCGAAAGACCGAGGTTAGATACGCAGTATTTT. It yields the protein CASSERPRLDTQYF.

The rearrangement joins TRBV27 to TRBJ2-1, with a weak D call TRBD2 (6 bases). With 5 bases removed from V and 8 bases from J, the gap between germline ends came to 22 bases. This CDR3 is built from 16 residues. Germline values: CDR1 MNHEY, CDR2 SMNVEV (reference sequence). CDR3 amino acids: CASSVQEATSYYEQFF. The CDR3 DNA reads as TGTGCCAGCAGTGTACAGGAGGCGACTAGTTACTATGAGCAGTTCTTC.

This clone appeared once. This chain connects TRBV6-6 to TRBJ1-1, with a tentative D call TRBD1 (5 bases). The V end was cut by 6 bases, the J end by 11 bases, with 13 bases between. CDR1 MNHNY and CDR2 SVGAGI come from the germline V gene (reference sequence). The CDR3 spans 11 residues. The CDR3 nucleotides read TGTGCCAGCAGGCGACAGTCCCGCGCTTTCTTT. As protein: CASRRQSRAFF.

The chain combines TRBV5-4 with TRBJ1-1; 10 bases align to TRBD1. CDR3 length: 16 residues. Trimming at V came to 3 bases and at J to 1 base, leaving 6 bases not matched to a gene. The germline V gene has CDR1 SGHNT and CDR2 YYREEE (reference sequence). The CDR3 protein is CASSSSRQGANTEAFF. CDR3 nucleotide sequence: TGTGCCAGCAGCTCCTCGCGACAGGGGGCGAACACTGAAGCTTTCTTT.

The rearrangement uses TRBV9 and TRBJ2-7; TRBD1 matches 8 bases. The CDR3 is 15 residues long. V was clipped by 3 bases and J by 6 bases; unmatched bases: 11. Germline V gene sequence: CDR1 SGDLS, CDR2 YYNGEE. The DNA for the CDR3 is TGTGCCAGCAGCGGGGAGGACAGGGCCGGGGGCGAGCAGTACTTC. Amino acid sequence: CASSGEDRAGGEQYF. Drawing the rest from reference TRBV9 and TRBJ2-7, the complete variable domain is DSGVTQTPKHLITATGQRVTLRCSPRSGDLSVYWYQQSLDQGLQFLIQYYNGEERAKGNILERFSAQQFPDLHSELNLSSLELGDSALYFCASSGEDRAGGEQYFGPGTRLTVT.